This T cell receptor beta chain was documented in a study of T cell repertoires in cytomegalovirus infection (dated by TCRdb to about 2019). Broadly, across the study: Donor HLA type was relevant to the analysis, because carriage of CMV infection together with the matching HLA type was indicated by public TCR beta signatures. Here is what the overall study found, with its caveats: The ex vivo response was dominated by HLA-C-restricted CMV-specific TCR beta clonotypes, which also provided the single most frequent clonotype in two of eight donors. In both this cohort and an independent roughly 330-donor cohort, the cumulative frequency of public TCR beta family members distinguished carriers of CMV infection plus the relevant HLA type.

This clonotype was seen many times. Its antigen has not been determined. No base qualities exist here, and no much larger clone lies one base off it. Sequencing was performed on an Illumina HiSeq 1500. The public reads were reanalyzed by TCRdb: fastp trimming at Q25, MiXCR alignment, in-frame beta chains only. Rows are unified per CDR3 protein, each entry keeping the most common DNA and genes. This sample is represented by fewer than 350,000 distinct CDR3 sequences; about a sixth of them were singletons. In total, the top ten clones hold about 12% of the sample. The CDR3 covers 12 residues, taking in both the cysteine and the phenylalanine. Only the CDR3 DNA is retained, 36 bases long and in frame from the first base. Between the V and J ends, shortened by 6 bases and 3 bases respectively, the junction contains 6 bases.

The source of this sequence is a human donor in good health (CMV status not recorded). Some clones in this sample may be carry-over from other donors' samples. This sequence uses TRBV12-3 or TRBV12-4 and TRBJ1-5, with the D segment identity uncertain. The material sequenced was PBMCs. The CDR3 amino acid sequence is: CASSLNNQPQHF. The bases are TGTGCCAGCAGCTTAAACAATCAGCCCCAGCATTTT.